This T cell receptor beta chain was found in a study of regulatory T cells in long-lasting Graves disease. The time point was: newly diagnosed GD, antithyroid drugs for less than 3 months. With RNA extracted from PBMCs as input, the TCR library was made. Under American Thyroid Association guidelines, Graves' disease was diagnosed. Peripheral blood, 7 to 9.5 milliliters of it, was drawn into EDTA tubes. The germline CDR1 and CDR2 sequences are LNHDA and SQIVND (reference sequence). V shed 6 bases and J shed 3 bases, with 9 bases lying between them. The CDR3 runs to 12 residues. Library construction for TCR beta used iRepertoire HTBI primers and Arm-PCR of CDR3 regions. TCRdb analysed the multiplex PCR reads with MiXCR anew, one entry per CDR3 protein. The data show more than 450,000 distinct CDR3 sequences, with around 15% seen just once and 10% to 15% held by the top ten. The sample was also linked to a second study, of T cells in Graves' hyperthyroidism and ophthalmopathy.

The clonotype originates from a middle-aged man with Graves disease. This chain joins TRBV19 and TRBJ2-7; perhaps TRBD1 as D (6 bases). The starting material was peripheral blood mononuclear cells (PBMCs), obtained at new diagnosis, from a patient treated with antithyroid drugs. The CDR3 DNA reads as TGTGCCAGTAGGGGCAGGGGCTACGAGCAGTACTTC. Translating gives CASRGRGYEQYF. The complete variable domain, with remaining parts taken from reference TRBV19 and TRBJ2-7, reads DGGITQSPKYLFRKEGQNVTLSCEQNLNHDAMYWYRQDPGQGLRLIYYSQIVNDFQKGDIAEGYSVSREKKESFPLTVTSAQKNPTAFYLCASRGRGYEQYFGPGTRLTVT.